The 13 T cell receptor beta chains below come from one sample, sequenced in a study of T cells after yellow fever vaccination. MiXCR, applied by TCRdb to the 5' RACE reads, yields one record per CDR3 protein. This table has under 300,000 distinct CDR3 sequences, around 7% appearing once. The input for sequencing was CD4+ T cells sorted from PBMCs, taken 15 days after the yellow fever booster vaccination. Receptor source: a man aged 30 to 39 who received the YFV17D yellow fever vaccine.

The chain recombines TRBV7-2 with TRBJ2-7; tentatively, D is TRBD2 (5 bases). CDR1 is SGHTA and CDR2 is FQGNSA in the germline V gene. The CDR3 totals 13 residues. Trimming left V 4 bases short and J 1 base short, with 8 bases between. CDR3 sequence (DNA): TGTGCCAGCAGCTCCGGGATTTCCTACGAGCAGTACTTC. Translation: CASSSGISYEQYF. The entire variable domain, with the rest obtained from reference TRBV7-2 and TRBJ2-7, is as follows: GAGVSQSPSNKVTEKGKDVELRCDPISGHTALYWYRQSLGQGLEFLIYFQGNSAPDKSGLPSDRFSAERTGGSVSTLTIQRTQQEDSAVYLCASSSGISYEQYFGPGTRLTVT.

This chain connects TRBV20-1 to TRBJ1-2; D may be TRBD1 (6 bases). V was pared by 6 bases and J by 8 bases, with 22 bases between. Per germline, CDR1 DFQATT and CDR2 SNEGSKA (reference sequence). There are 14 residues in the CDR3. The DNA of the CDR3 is TGCAGTGCAACCGGACAGACCTCGGGAAGGGGCTACACCTTC. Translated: CSATGQTSGRGYTF.

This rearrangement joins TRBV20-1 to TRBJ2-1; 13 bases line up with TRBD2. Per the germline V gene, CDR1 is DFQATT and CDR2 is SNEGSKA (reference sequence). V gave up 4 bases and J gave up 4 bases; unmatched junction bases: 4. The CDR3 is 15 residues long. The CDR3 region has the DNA TGCAGTGCTAAGGGGACTAGCGGGGCATACAATGAGCAGTTCTTC. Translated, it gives CSAKGTSGAYNEQFF.

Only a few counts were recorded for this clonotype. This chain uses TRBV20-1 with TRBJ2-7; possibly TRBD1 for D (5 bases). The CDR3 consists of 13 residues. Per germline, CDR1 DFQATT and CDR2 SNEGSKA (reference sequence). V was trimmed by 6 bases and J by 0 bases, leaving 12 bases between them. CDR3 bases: TGCAGTGCCCACCGAGACAGCTCCTACGAGCAGTACTTC. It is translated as CSAHRDSSYEQYF.

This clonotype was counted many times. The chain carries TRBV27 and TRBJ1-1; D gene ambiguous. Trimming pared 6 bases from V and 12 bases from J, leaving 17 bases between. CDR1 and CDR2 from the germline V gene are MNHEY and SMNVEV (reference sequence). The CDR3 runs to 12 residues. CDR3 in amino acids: CASRYLTGEPFF. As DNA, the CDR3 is TGTGCCAGCAGATACCTCACCGGGGAGCCTTTCTTT.

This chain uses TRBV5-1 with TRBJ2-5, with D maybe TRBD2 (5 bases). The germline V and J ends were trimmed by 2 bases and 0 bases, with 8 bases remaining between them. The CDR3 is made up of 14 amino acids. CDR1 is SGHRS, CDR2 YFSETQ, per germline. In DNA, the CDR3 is TGCGCCAGCAGCTTTACTAGGGACCAAGAGACCCAGTACTTC. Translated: CASSFTRDQETQYF.

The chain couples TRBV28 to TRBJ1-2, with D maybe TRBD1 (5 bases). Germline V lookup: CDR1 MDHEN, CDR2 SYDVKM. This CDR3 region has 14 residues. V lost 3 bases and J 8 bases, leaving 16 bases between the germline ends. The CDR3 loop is CASSFGNAGSGYTF. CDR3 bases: TGTGCCAGCAGTTTCGGCAACGCAGGGAGCGGCTACACCTTC.

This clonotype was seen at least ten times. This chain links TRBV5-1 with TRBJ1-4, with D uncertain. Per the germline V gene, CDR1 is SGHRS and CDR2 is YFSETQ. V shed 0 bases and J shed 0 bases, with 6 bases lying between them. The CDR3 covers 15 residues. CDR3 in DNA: TGCGCCAGCAGCTTGGCCGGGTCAACTAATGAAAAACTGTTTTTT. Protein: CASSLAGSTNEKLFF.

CDR3 amino acids: CASSRQGTNYEQYF. The CDR3, as DNA: TGTGCCAGCTCAAGGCAGGGAACCAACTACGAGCAGTACTTC. The chain carries TRBV3-1 and TRBJ2-7; D possibly corresponds to TRBD1 (5 bases). V lost 8 bases and J 3 bases, leaving 17 bases between the germline ends. Germline CDR1 reads LGHDT; CDR2 reads YNNKEL (reference sequence). The CDR3 is 14 amino acids.

The CDR3 coding sequence is TGCAGTGCTAGAGAAGGGGGCGTAGACACTGAAGCTTTCTTT. Translating it yields CSAREGGVDTEAFF. J is TRBJ1-1 and V is TRBV20-1; 7 nucleotides agree with TRBD1. V lost 0 bases, J lost 3 bases, and 4 bases stayed unmatched. Germline V CDR1 and CDR2: DFQATT, SNEGSKA (reference sequence). The CDR3 runs to 14 residues.

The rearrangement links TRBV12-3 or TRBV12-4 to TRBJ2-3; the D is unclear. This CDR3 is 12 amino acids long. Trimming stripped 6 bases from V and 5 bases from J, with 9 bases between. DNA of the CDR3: TGTGCCAGCAGCCCCGTAGGAGATACGCAGTATTTT. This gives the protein CASSPVGDTQYF.

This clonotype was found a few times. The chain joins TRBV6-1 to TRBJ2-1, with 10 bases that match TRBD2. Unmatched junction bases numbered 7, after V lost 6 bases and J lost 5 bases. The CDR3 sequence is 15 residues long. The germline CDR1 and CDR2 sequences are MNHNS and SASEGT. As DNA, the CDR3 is TGTGCCAGCAGGGACCTAGCGGGAGTAAACAATGAGCAGTTCTTC. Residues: CASRDLAGVNNEQFF.

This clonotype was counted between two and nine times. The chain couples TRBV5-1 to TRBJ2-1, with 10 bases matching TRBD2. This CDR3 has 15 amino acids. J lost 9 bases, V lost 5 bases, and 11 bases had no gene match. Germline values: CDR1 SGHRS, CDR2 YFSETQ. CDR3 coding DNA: TGCGCCAGCAGGGTCCTAGCGGGAGTTGATGGTGAGCAGTTCTTC. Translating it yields CASRVLAGVDGEQFF.